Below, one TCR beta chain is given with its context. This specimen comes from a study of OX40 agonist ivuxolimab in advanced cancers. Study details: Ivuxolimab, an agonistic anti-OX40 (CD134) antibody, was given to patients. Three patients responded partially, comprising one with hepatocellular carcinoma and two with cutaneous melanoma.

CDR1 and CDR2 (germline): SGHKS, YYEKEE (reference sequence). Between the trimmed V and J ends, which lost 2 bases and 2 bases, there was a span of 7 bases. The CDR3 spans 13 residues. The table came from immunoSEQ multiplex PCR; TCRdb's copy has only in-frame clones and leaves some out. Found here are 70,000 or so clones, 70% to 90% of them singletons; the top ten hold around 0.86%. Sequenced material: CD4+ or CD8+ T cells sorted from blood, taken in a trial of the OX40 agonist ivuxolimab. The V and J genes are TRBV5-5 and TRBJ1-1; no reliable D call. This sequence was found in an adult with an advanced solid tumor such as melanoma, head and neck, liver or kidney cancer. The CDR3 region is CASSFNSNTEAFF. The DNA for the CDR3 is TGTGCCAGCAGCTTTAACAGCAACACTGAAGCTTTCTTT.